The 11 T cell receptor beta chains presented below share a single source sample, sequenced in a study of shared clonotypes between healthy human individuals. Naive CD8 cells lacked CD45RO, underwent positive selection for CCR7 and left out terminally differentiated effector memory CD45RA+ cells. Profiling relied on immunoSEQ multiplex PCR, and the TCRdb table lists in-frame clones only, not all of them. The sample has a few million clones; roughly 93% are singletons. The sequenced sample consisted of naive CD8+ T cells from PBMCs. Source of these receptors: a man between 18 and 29 years old in good health. Some clones in this sample may be carry-over from other donors' samples.

This chain links TRBV27 with TRBJ1-4, with D perhaps TRBD1 (5 bases). The V gene lost 6 bases and the J gene lost 7 bases, with 9 bases spanning the gap. In germline, CDR1 is MNHEY, CDR2 SMNVEV (reference sequence). This CDR3 region has 12 residues. The CDR3 bases are TGTGCCAGCAGCCAGGGCCTTGAAAAACTGTTTTTT. Residues: CASSQGLEKLFF.

The V gene is TRBV9, the J gene TRBJ2-7; 8 positions agree with TRBD2. The junction had 12 bases not matched to a gene; V was cut back by 7 bases and J by 0 bases. This CDR3 contains 16 residues. The germline gives CDR1 SGDLS, CDR2 YYNGEE. The CDR3 sequence: CASGGGREDYSYEQYF. For the CDR3, the DNA is TGTGCCAGCGGTGGAGGGCGGGAGGACTACTCCTACGAGCAGTACTTC.

In the case of this clone: The same CDR3 can be traced to other DNA sequences in this sample. This rearrangement joins TRBV27 to TRBJ1-5, with TRBD1 matching 10 bases. The CDR3 covers 14 residues. The V and J ends lost 6 bases and 2 bases, in that order; junction bases with no gene match: 1. Germline assignment: CDR1 MNHEY and CDR2 SMNVEV (reference sequence). In nucleotides, the CDR3 is TGTGCCAGCAGAGGACAGGGGGGCAATCAGCCCCAGCATTTT. It is translated as CASRGQGGNQPQHF.

The chain joins TRBV5-1 to TRBJ2-7; TRBD2 aligns across 7 bases. This CDR3 has 15 residues. The trim removed 3 bases at V and 5 bases at J, leaving 11 bases unmatched. CDR1 is SGHRS, CDR2 YFSETQ, per germline. The CDR3 nucleotides are TGCGCCAGCAGCTACGAAGCGGGGAGCTCGAACGAGCAGTACTTC. Amino acids: CASSYEAGSSNEQYF.

As to this clone: Other nucleotide sequences from this sample produce the same CDR3. V usage is TRBV19 and J usage is TRBJ2-2; D is undetermined. V shed 6 bases and J shed 5 bases, with 10 bases lying between them. The CDR3 runs to 13 residues. The V gene's germline CDR1 is LNHDA and CDR2 SQIVND (reference sequence). DNA for the CDR3: TGTGCCAGTAGCCTCCTGGGGACCGGGGAGCTGTTTTTT. It encodes CASSLLGTGELFF.

J is TRBJ2-2 and V is TRBV6-6; D remains unclear. Germline-derived CDR1 and CDR2 are MNHNY and SVGAGI (reference sequence). V lost 1 base and J lost 6, with 3 bases in between. The CDR3 sequence is 12 residues long. The CDR3 DNA reads as TGTGCCAGCAGTTACTTTTCCGGGGAGCTGTTTTTT. It encodes CASSYFSGELFF.

The chain uses TRBV5-4 and TRBJ2-1; 7 bases line up with TRBD2. The CDR3 spans 15 residues. V dropped 1 base and J dropped 7; count of bases not matched to a gene: 8. The germline V gene encodes CDR1 SGHNT and CDR2 YYREEE (reference sequence). The CDR3 sequence is CASSLLVGGRNEQFF. As DNA, the CDR3 is TGTGCCAGCAGCTTGCTGGTCGGGGGGAGAAATGAGCAGTTCTTC.

As for this clone: Other DNA sequences from this sample encode an identical CDR3 as well. V usage is TRBV10-1 and J usage is TRBJ2-7, with unresolved D. V was pared by 3 bases and J by 4 bases, with 4 bases between. The CDR3 length is 11 residues. Germline values: CDR1 WNHNN, CDR2 SYGVQD (reference sequence). CDR3 DNA sequence: TGCGCCAGCAGTGAAGGATACGAGCAGTACTTC. Protein product: CASSEGYEQYF.

The chain has TRBV5-3 and TRBJ2-5; D gene ambiguous. TRBV5-3 is marked as an open reading frame, function uncertain. This CDR3 comprises 14 residues. The ends were cut back, 5 bases at V and 4 bases at J, with 15 bases in the middle. CDR3 DNA: TGTGCCAGAAGGCACCAAAGGCTAAGAGAGACCCAGTACTTC. Translated, it gives CARRHQRLRETQYF.

The chain uses TRBV14 and TRBJ1-1; unclear D gene. The CDR3 loop spans 15 amino acids. Germline lookup yields CDR1 SGHDN and CDR2 FVKESK. V lost 0 bases and J lost 3, with 11 bases in between. The CDR3 region has the DNA TGTGCCAGCAGCCAAGATGAGTGGCGCGACACTGAAGCTTTCTTT. Amino acids: CASSQDEWRDTEAFF.

The chain links TRBV29-1 to TRBJ2-1, with D maybe TRBD1 (6 bases). CDR1 is SQVTM and CDR2 is ANQGSEA in the germline V gene. The CDR3 spans 14 residues. Trimming removed 6 bases at V and 0 bases at J, with 12 bases between. CDR3 sequence (DNA): TGCAGCGTGCGACAGGCTAGCTCCTACAATGAGCAGTTCTTC. Protein product: CSVRQASSYNEQFF.